This T cell receptor (beta chain) was captured in a study of cytomegalovirus exposure and HLA in healthy donors. Overall study: An analysis done earlier identified about 120 million unique TCR beta sequences from 190 million or so T cells. Most donors, roughly 84% of a few hundred genotyped, fell in the Caucasian-associated ancestry cluster.

Findings and limits, study-wide: 150 to 200 TCR beta chains were listed as cytomegalovirus-associated. A link between a missense DCLRE1C variant and TCR beta V- and J-gene trimming emerged from a later analysis.

The CDR3 runs 16 residues. The germline gives CDR1 LNHDA, CDR2 SQIVND (reference sequence). V was clipped by 1 base and J by 3 bases, with 16 bases between them. Amplification used 60 Vbeta primers and 13 Jbeta primers. Libraries were prepared by immunoSEQ multiplex PCR; TCRdb keeps only in-frame clonotypes and omits some of them. This table holds approximately 89,000 clones, 60% to 75% found once. About this clone itself: Its antigen is currently unknown.

This chain links TRBV19 with TRBJ2-7, with D perhaps TRBD1 (6 bases). This sequence was found in a female donor in good health and CMV-seronegative. Sequenced sample: PBMCs. Here the CDR3 DNA reads TGTGCCAGTAGTATAGTAGTAGAGACAGGTCTCTACGAGCAGTACTTC. It is translated as CASSIVVETGLYEQYF.